This passage covers 31 T cell receptor beta chains from one sample sequenced in a study of blood T cell repertoires in COVID-19. The data were produced by immunoSEQ multiplex PCR, yet TCRdb's version contains in-frame clones alone and is incomplete. The data contain roughly 70,000 clones, 88% of them singletons. The sequenced sample consisted of peripheral blood. These TCRs come from a human donor in a cohort sampled during active COVID-19.

This clone was seen only once. The V and J genes are TRBV5-6 and TRBJ2-7, with 11 bases aligning to TRBD2. This CDR3 comprises 14 residues. The trim removed 4 bases at V and 6 bases at J, leaving 6 bases unmatched. Per the germline V gene, CDR1 is SGHDT and CDR2 is YYEEEE. The CDR3, as DNA: TGTGCCAGCAGCAGACTAGCGGGAACCGGCGAGCAGTACGTC. Amino acids: CASSRLAGTGEQYV.

The chain employs TRBV7-9 and TRBJ2-7; tentative D call: TRBD2 (6 bases). V was clipped by 3 bases and J by 6 bases, with 15 bases between them. The CDR3 runs 14 residues. In germline, CDR1 is SEHNR, CDR2 FQNEAQ (reference sequence). The chain's CDR3 is CASSLGGGGTEQYF. Here the CDR3 DNA reads TGTGCCAGCAGCTTGGGGGGTGGAGGCACCGAGCAGTACTTC.

The chain has TRBV10-2 and TRBJ2-1; 16 bases fit TRBD2. The CDR3 consists of 15 residues. V lost 6 bases and J lost 9; bases outside the gene matches: 5. Germline loops: CDR1 WSHSY, CDR2 SAAADI. CDR3 in amino acids: CASRTGLAGGGEQFF. The CDR3 DNA follows: TGCGCCAGCAGAACGGGACTAGCGGGGGGGGGTGAGCAGTTCTTC.

This sequence joins TRBV29-1 and TRBJ2-5; TRBD2 matches at 8 bases. The CDR3 is 16 residues long. The V gene's germline CDR1 is SQVTM and CDR2 ANQGSEA. V was clipped by 7 bases and J by 4 bases; unmatched bases: 17. In DNA form, the CDR3 reads TGCAGCGCATATAATCTAGAGCGGGAGTTTCTAGAGACCCAGTACTTC. As protein: CSAYNLEREFLETQYF.

V gene TRBV5-4 combines with J gene TRBJ2-1; 7 bases are shared with TRBD2. The CDR3 has 14 residues. Germline CDR1 SGHNT, CDR2 YYREEE (reference sequence). J lost 4 bases, V lost 4 bases, and 5 bases had no gene match. The CDR3 region has the DNA TGTGCCAGCAGCCCCCCGGGACTATACAATGAGCAGTTCTTC. The encoded protein is CASSPPGLYNEQFF. The full variable domain, with the rest looked up from reference TRBV5-4 and TRBJ2-1, is ETGVTQSPTHLIKTRGQQVTLRCSSQSGHNTVSWYQQALGQGPQFIFQYYREEENGRGNFPPRFSGLQFPNYSSELNVNALELDDSALYLCASSPPGLYNEQFFGPGTRLTVL.

The count of this clone is one. The chain employs TRBV7-3 and TRBJ1-1; D gene ambiguous. Germline V gene lookup returns CDR1 SGHTA and CDR2 FQGTGA. The CDR3 has 13 amino acids. The germline V and J ends were trimmed by 4 bases and 6 bases, with 12 bases remaining between them. The CDR3 is CASSSDGQAEAFF. CDR3 sequence (DNA): TGTGCCAGCAGCTCCGACGGTCAGGCTGAAGCTTTCTTT.

This chain uses TRBV5-8 with TRBJ2-7; the D gene is possibly TRBD2 (5 bases). The CDR3 covers 13 residues. In germline, CDR1 is SGHTS, CDR2 YDEGEE. Trimming removed 7 bases at V and 7 bases at J, with 18 bases between. CDR3 nucleotides: TGTGCCAGCGCCGAACTAGGAGGTCGGGAGCAGTACTTC. This sequence encodes CASAELGGREQYF.

The chain recombines TRBV2 with TRBJ2-6, with TRBD1 matching 10 bases. This CDR3 is 17 amino acids long. Germline V lookup: CDR1 SNHLY, CDR2 FYNNEI. The trim removed 4 bases at V and 0 bases at J, leaving 3 bases unmatched. Here the CDR3 reads CASSVRQGASGANVLTF. The CDR3 DNA sequence: TGTGCCAGCAGTGTACGACAGGGGGCCTCTGGGGCCAACGTCCTGACTTTC.

This chain uses TRBV30 with TRBJ1-1, with D unresolved. The CDR3 spans 14 residues. Trimming stripped 4 bases from V and 0 bases from J, with 12 bases between. Germline CDR1 and CDR2: GTSNPN and SVGIG (reference sequence). The CDR3 region has the DNA TGTGCCTGGACCCGTACGCGGTTGAACACTGAAGCTTTCTTT. Its translation: CAWTRTRLNTEAFF.

The chain couples TRBV6-6 to TRBJ1-5; 7 bases are shared with TRBD1. The J segment lost 7 bases and the V segment lost 6 bases, leaving 6 bases of the junction unmatched. Germline assignment: CDR1 MNHNY and CDR2 SVGAGI (reference sequence). This CDR3 has 13 amino acids. The CDR3 DNA sequence: TGTGCCAGCAGACCCGACAGGGCCCAGCCCCAGCATTTT. As protein: CASRPDRAQPQHF.

This clone was recorded once. The rearrangement links TRBV5-1 to TRBJ2-7; TRBD2 matches at 12 bases. The CDR3 runs to 15 residues. The trim removed 1 base at V and 7 bases at J, leaving 6 bases unmatched. Per the germline V gene, CDR1 is SGHRS and CDR2 is YFSETQ. The CDR3 sequence: CASSLQLAGGGEQYF. CDR3 DNA sequence: TGCGCCAGCAGCTTGCAACTAGCGGGAGGTGGGGAGCAGTACTTC.

The chain carries TRBV7-2 and TRBJ2-7, with 7 bases fitting TRBD2. The CDR3 consists of 14 residues. Germline loops: CDR1 SGHTA, CDR2 FQGNSA. J lost 2 bases, V lost 5 bases, and 6 bases had no gene match. The CDR3 here is CASSAYREAYEQYF. The CDR3 bases are TGTGCCAGCAGCGCCTACCGGGAGGCCTACGAGCAGTACTTC.

CDR3 amino acids: CASSERKRNTGELFF. The CDR3 DNA reads as TGTGCCAGCAGTGAGCGGAAAAGGAACACCGGGGAGCTGTTTTTT. The J gene is TRBJ2-2, the V gene TRBV2; D is unclear. The CDR3 consists of 15 residues. V was clipped by 3 bases and J by 1 base, with 9 bases between them. Per germline, CDR1 SNHLY and CDR2 FYNNEI.

V gene TRBV5-4 combines with J gene TRBJ2-7; 9 nucleotides match TRBD1. CDR1 and CDR2 from the germline V gene are SGHNT and YYREEE (reference sequence). V trimming: 0 bases; J trimming: 5 bases; junction bases outside the gene matches: 6. The CDR3 covers 15 residues. CDR3 protein: CASSLGGQGRDEQYF. The CDR3 bases are TGTGCCAGCAGCTTGGGGGGACAGGGCCGGGACGAGCAGTACTTC.

The chain is built from TRBV27 and TRBJ2-1; 7 positions agree with TRBD2. Germline values: CDR1 MNHEY, CDR2 SMNVEV (reference sequence). The junction had 12 bases not matched to a gene; V was cut back by 2 bases and J by 2 bases. The CDR3 sequence is 18 residues long. CDR3 DNA: TGTGCCAGCAGTTTAGATCAACTAGCGTTTGACACCTACAATGAGCAGTTCTTC. Its translation is CASSLDQLAFDTYNEQFF.

The chain links TRBV9 to TRBJ1-4; weak D call: TRBD1 (6 bases). In germline, CDR1 is SGDLS, CDR2 YYNGEE. V lost 4 bases to trimming and J lost 8 bases, with 21 bases between them. The CDR3 extends over 16 amino acids. Here the CDR3 reads CASSFSPRTGTEKLFF. The CDR3 coding sequence is TGTGCCAGCAGCTTTTCGCCCCGAACAGGGACCGAAAAACTGTTTTTT.

V usage is TRBV12-5 and J usage is TRBJ2-2; D might be TRBD1 (5 bases). Germline CDR1 and CDR2: LGHNT and FRNRAP. This CDR3 comprises 15 residues. V lost 5 bases, J lost 0 bases, and 10 bases lay in between. In DNA, the CDR3 is TGTGCTAGTGGTAAAGGGGCACCGAACACCGGGGAGCTGTTTTTT. This encodes CASGKGAPNTGELFF.

The DNA for the CDR3 is TGTGCCACCAGTACAGGACCCGACTATGGCTACACCTTC. Translation: CATSTGPDYGYTF. The J gene is TRBJ1-2, the V gene TRBV24-1; D is perhaps TRBD1 (5 bases). Trimming cost V 6 bases and J 3 bases, with 10 bases left between them. Germline CDR1 is KGHDR and CDR2 is SFDVKD. CDR3 size: 13 residues.

A word on this clone: The identical CDR3 is also encoded by other nucleotide sequences in the sample. The chain carries TRBV9 and TRBJ2-1; 11 bases fit TRBD2. The CDR3 totals 15 residues. Trimming at V came to 3 bases and at J to 4 bases, leaving 3 bases not matched to a gene. Germline-derived CDR1 and CDR2 are SGDLS and YYNGEE. The CDR3 DNA sequence: TGTGCCAGCAGCGCCACTAGCGGGAGTTACAATGAGCAGTTCTTC. Translating it yields CASSATSGSYNEQFF.

The rearrangement joins TRBV4-1 to TRBJ2-7, with 8 bases aligning to TRBD1. V shed 3 bases, J shed 3 bases, and the junction held 7 bases outside the gene matches. This CDR3 is 15 amino acids long. Germline CDR1 is MGHRA and CDR2 is YSYEKL. This CDR3 is CASSQPGTGFYEQYF. The DNA of the CDR3 is TGCGCCAGCAGCCAGCCCGGGACAGGATTCTACGAGCAGTACTTC.

The rearrangement joins TRBV6-4 to TRBJ2-2, with 8 positions matching TRBD2. The CDR3 spans 17 residues. With V trimmed by 8 bases and J by 5 bases, 16 bases remained unmatched. The germline CDR1 and CDR2 sequences are MRHNA and SNTAGT. Written as DNA, the CDR3 is TGTGCCAGCGCCAGCGGGAGCGGAACCCGGGGGACCGGGGAGCTGTTTTTT. Protein product: CASASGSGTRGTGELFF.

The chain couples TRBV6-5 to TRBJ2-2; no reliable D call. Germline V gives CDR1 MNHEY, CDR2 SVGAGI. Trimming stripped 7 bases from V and 5 bases from J, with 14 bases between. The CDR3 is made up of 14 amino acids. The CDR3 DNA is TGTGCCAGCACCCTAAGAGACACGACCGGGGAGCTGTTTTTT. Translated: CASTLRDTTGELFF.

The V and J genes are TRBV15 and TRBJ2-7, with 9 bases fitting TRBD2. This CDR3 has 16 amino acids. The germline CDR1 and CDR2 sequences are LNHNV and YYDKDF (reference sequence). V lost 0 bases to trimming and J lost 3 bases; unmatched junction nucleotides: 6. CDR3 sequence reads: CATSRDLREGLYEQYF. Here the CDR3 DNA reads TGTGCCACCAGCAGAGATTTGCGGGAGGGCCTCTACGAGCAGTACTTC.

The rearrangement joins TRBV13 to TRBJ2-7, with 8 bases fitting TRBD2. Trimming at V came to 2 bases and at J to 2 bases, leaving 11 bases not matched to a gene. The CDR3 loop spans 17 amino acids. CDR1 PRHDT and CDR2 FYEKMQ come from the germline V gene (reference sequence). CDR3 DNA: TGTGCCAGCAGCTTATTTCGAACGGACGGGAGGGCCTACGAGCAGTACTTC. Its translation: CASSLFRTDGRAYEQYF. Looking up the rest from reference TRBV13 and TRBJ2-7 gives the full variable domain: AAGVIQSPRHLIKEKRETATLKCYPIPRHDTVYWYQQGPGQDPQFLISFYEKMQSDKGSIPDRFSAQQFSDYHSELNMSSLELGDSALYFCASSLFRTDGRAYEQYFGPGTRLTVT.

The chain joins TRBV9 to TRBJ1-2; 7 nucleotides align to TRBD1. The ends lost 2 bases at V and 2 bases at J; junction bases unmatched: 3. The length of the CDR3 is 14 residues. Germline V gene lookup returns CDR1 SGDLS and CDR2 YYNGEE. CDR3 nucleotide sequence: TGTGCCAGCAGCGTTGAACAGGGGAACTATGGCTACACCTTC. Translated: CASSVEQGNYGYTF.

The chain has TRBV11-2 and TRBJ2-1; tentatively, D is TRBD1 (6 bases). V dropped 5 bases and J dropped 2 bases, with 13 bases sitting between them. Germline assignment: CDR1 SGHAT and CDR2 FQNNGV. CDR3 length: 15 amino acids. CDR3 sequence (DNA): TGTGCCAGCAGCGCTCTACAGGGCGCCTACAATGAGCAGTTCTTC. It is translated as CASSALQGAYNEQFF.

The chain employs TRBV6-6 and TRBJ2-3, with 9 bases fitting TRBD2. V lost 6 bases and J lost 3; bases outside the gene matches: 4. Germline V CDR1 and CDR2: MNHNY, SVGAGI (reference sequence). The length of the CDR3 is 14 residues. The CDR3 loop is CASSRTSETDTQYF. The CDR3 DNA sequence: TGTGCCAGCAGCCGGACTAGCGAAACAGATACGCAGTATTTT.

The V and J genes are TRBV5-1 and TRBJ2-3; 7 bases are a match to TRBD1. The CDR3 spans 15 residues. Per the germline V gene, CDR1 is SGHRS and CDR2 is YFSETQ. Germline trimming cut 4 bases from V and 2 bases from J; bases unmatched to any gene: 7. CDR3 sequence (DNA): TGCGCCAGCAGCGATACAGGGGCAAACACAGATACGCAGTATTTT. Translation: CASSDTGANTDTQYF.

V gene TRBV2 combines with J gene TRBJ1-5; perhaps TRBD1 as D (5 bases). The V gene's germline CDR1 is SNHLY and CDR2 FYNNEI. V was cut by 4 bases and J by 5 bases, with 15 bases left in between. This CDR3 contains 15 residues. The CDR3 loop is CASSGAGLGYQPQHF. CDR3 nucleotides: TGTGCCAGCAGTGGTGCAGGGCTGGGGTATCAGCCCCAGCATTTT. Combining the CDR3 with reference TRBV2 and TRBJ1-5 gives the whole variable domain EPEVTQTPSHQVTQMGQEVILRCVPISNHLYFYWYRQILGQKVEFLVSFYNNEISEKSEIFDDQFSVERPDGSNFTLKIRSTKLEDSAMYFCASSGAGLGYQPQHFGDGTRLSIL.

The rearrangement links TRBV7-2 to TRBJ2-3; D unclear. Germline V lookup: CDR1 SGHTA, CDR2 FQGNSA. CDR3 length: 14 amino acids. The V end lost 7 bases, the J end lost 4 bases, and 15 bases lay between the germline ends. The CDR3, as DNA: TGTGCCAGCAACCCGGAGCCGAACTCAGATACGCAGTATTTT. The encoded protein is CASNPEPNSDTQYF. The full variable domain, completed using reference TRBV7-2 and TRBJ2-3, is GAGVSQSPSNKVTEKGKDVELRCDPISGHTALYWYRQSLGQGLEFLIYFQGNSAPDKSGLPSDRFSAERTGGSVSTLTIQRTQQEDSAVYLCASNPEPNSDTQYFGPGTRLTVL.

V usage is TRBV24-1 and J usage is TRBJ2-1, with D possibly matching TRBD2 (6 bases). The length of the CDR3 is 12 residues. The ends were cut back, 5 bases at V and 10 bases at J, with 11 bases in the middle. Germline V gene lookup returns CDR1 KGHDR and CDR2 SFDVKD. The CDR3, as DNA: TGTGCCACCAGTGGGAGGGGAAACGAGCAGTTCTTC. Its protein is CATSGRGNEQFF.